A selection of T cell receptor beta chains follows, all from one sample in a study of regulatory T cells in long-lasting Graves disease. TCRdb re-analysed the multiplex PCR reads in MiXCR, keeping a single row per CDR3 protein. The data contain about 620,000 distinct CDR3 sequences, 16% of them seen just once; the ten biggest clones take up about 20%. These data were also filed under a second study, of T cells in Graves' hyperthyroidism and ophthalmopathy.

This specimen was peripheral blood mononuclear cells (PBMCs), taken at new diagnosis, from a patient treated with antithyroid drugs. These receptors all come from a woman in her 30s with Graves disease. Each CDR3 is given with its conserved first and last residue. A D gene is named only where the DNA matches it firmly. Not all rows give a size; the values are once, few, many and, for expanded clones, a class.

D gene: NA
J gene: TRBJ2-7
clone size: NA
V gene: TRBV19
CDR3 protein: CASNRASSYEQYF
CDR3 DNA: TGTGCCAGTAACCGGGCTAGCTCCTACGAGCAGTACTTC

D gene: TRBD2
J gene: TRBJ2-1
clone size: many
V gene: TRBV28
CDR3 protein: CASSGLAGGFLSNNEQFF
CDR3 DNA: TGTGCCAGCAGTGGACTAGCGGGAGGGTTTTTGTCCAACAATGAGCAGTTCTTC

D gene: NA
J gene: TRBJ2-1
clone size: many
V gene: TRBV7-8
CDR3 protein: CASSPIFNEQFF
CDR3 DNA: TGTGCCAGCAGCCCTATATTCAATGAGCAGTTCTTC

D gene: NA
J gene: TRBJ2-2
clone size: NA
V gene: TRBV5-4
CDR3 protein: CASSLIQQNTGELFF
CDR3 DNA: TGTGCCAGCAGCTTGATACAACAAAACACCGGGGAGCTGTTTTTT

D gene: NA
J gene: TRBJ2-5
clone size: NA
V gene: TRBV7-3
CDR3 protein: CASSPGSGSFETQYF
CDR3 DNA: TGTGCCAGCAGCCCCGGGTCAGGGAGCTTTGAGACCCAGTACTTC

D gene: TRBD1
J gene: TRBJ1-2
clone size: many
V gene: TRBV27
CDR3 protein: CASSLQRTGNYGYTF
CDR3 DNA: TGTGCCAGCAGTTTACAACGGACAGGGAACTATGGCTACACCTTC

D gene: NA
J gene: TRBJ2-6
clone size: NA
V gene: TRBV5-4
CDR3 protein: CATQAAILPGANVLTF
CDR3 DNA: TGTGCAACGCAGGCCGCGATCCTGCCTGGGGCCAACGTCCTGACTTTC

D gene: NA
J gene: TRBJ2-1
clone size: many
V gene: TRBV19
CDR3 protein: CASTRGGDYNEQFF
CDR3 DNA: TGTGCCAGTACAAGAGGTGGTGATTACAATGAGCAGTTCTTC

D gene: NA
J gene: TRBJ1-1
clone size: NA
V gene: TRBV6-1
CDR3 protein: CASSGVVGLFFAFF
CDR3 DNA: TGTGCCAGCAGCGGGGTTGTGGGCCTTTTCTTCGCTTTCTTT

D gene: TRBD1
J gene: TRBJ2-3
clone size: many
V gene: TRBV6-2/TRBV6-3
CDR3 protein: CASSYVGPAGGDTQYF
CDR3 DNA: TGTGCCAGCAGTTACGTCGGACCAGCAGGGGGAGATACGCAGTATTTT

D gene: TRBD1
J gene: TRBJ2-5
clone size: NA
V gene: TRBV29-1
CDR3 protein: CSVRQGRQETQYF
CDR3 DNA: TGCAGCGTTCGACAGGGGAGGCAAGAGACCCAGTACTTC

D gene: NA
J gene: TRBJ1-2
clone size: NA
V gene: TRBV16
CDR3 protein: CASSRTVQAAYGYTF
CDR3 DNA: TGTGCCAGCAGCCGAACGGTACAGGCTGCATATGGCTACACCTTC

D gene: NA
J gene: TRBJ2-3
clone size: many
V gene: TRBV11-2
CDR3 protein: CASSSFVDTQYF
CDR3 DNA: TGTGCCAGCAGCTCGTTCGTAGATACGCAGTATTTT

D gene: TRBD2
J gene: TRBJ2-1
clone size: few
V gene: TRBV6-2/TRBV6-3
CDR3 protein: CASTGEVAGRDNEQFF
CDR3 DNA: TGTGCCAGCACTGGAGAGGTAGCGGGTCGGGACAATGAGCAGTTCTTC

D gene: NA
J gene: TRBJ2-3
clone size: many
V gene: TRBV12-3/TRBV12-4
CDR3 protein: CASSFWRATDTQYF
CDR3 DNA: TGTGCCAGCAGTTTTTGGCGGGCAACAGATACGCAGTATTTT

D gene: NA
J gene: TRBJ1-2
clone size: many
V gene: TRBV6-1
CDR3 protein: CASSDYGYTF
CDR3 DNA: TGTGCCAGCAGTGACTATGGCTACACCTTC

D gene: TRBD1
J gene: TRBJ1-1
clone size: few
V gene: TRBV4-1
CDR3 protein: CASSPVSTGETIEAFF
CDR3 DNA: TGCGCCAGCAGCCCCGTCTCGACAGGGGAGACGATTGAAGCTTTCTTT

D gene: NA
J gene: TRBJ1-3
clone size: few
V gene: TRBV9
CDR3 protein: CASSAEPSRRRPLYF
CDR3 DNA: TGTGCCAGCAGCGCCGAACCCTCCAGGCGGAGACCCCTATATTTT

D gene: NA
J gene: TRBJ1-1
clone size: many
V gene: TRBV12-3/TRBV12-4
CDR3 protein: CASSPGIGEAFF
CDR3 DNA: TGTGCCAGCAGTCCAGGGATCGGTGAAGCTTTCTTT

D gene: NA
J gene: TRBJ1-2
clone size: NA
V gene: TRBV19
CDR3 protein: CASRGDSMEGYTF
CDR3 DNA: TGTGCCAGTAGGGGAGACAGCATGGAGGGCTACACCTTC

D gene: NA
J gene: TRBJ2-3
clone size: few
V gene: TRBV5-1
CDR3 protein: CASPGPVGDTQYF
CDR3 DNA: TGCGCCAGTCCGGGCCCGGTCGGGGATACGCAGTATTTT

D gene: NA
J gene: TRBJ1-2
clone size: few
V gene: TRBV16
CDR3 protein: CASSQDSLYGYTF
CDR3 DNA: TGTGCCAGCAGCCAAGACAGTCTATATGGCTACACCTTC

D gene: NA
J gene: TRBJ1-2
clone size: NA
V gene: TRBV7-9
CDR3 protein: CASSDRDYGFTF
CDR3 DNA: TGTGCCAGCAGCGACCGTGACTATGGCTTCACCTTC

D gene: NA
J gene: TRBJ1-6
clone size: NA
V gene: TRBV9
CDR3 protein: CASSVGFRGNSPLHF
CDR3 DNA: TGTGCCAGCAGCGTGGGGTTTCGAGGTAATTCACCCCTCCACTTT

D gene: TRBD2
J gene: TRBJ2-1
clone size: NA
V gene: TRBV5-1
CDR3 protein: CASSLTSGFRSYNEQFF
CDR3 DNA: TGCGCCAGCAGTCTGACTAGCGGGTTTAGGTCCTACAATGAGCAGTTCTTC

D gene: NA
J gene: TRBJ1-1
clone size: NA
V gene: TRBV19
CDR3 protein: CASNVRGAVEAFF
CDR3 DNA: TGTGCCAGTAACGTGAGGGGAGCGGTGGAAGCTTTCTTT

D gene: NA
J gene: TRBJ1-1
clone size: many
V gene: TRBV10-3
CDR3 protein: CAISESSRNRADSNTEAFF
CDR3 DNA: TGTGCCATCAGTGAGTCTTCCCGCAACAGGGCCGATTCGAACACTGAAGCTTTCTTT

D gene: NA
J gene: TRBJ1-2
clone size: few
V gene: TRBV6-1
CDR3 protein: CASSQRGGGYTF
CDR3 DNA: TGTGCCAGCAGCCAACGGGGAGGGGGCTACACCTTC

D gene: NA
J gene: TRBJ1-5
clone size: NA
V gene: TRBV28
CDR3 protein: CASNIPGGFGNQPQHF
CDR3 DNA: TGTGCCAGCAATATTCCCGGGGGTTTTGGCAATCAGCCCCAGCATTTT

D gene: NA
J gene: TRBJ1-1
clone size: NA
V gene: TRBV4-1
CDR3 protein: CASSPRHDGYTEAFF
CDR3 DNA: TGCGCCAGCAGCCCCCGCCATGACGGATACACTGAAGCTTTCTTT

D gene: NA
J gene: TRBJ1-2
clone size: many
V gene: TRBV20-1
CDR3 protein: CSARDGTLNYGYTF
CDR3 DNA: TGCAGTGCTAGAGATGGGACACTCAACTATGGCTACACCTTC

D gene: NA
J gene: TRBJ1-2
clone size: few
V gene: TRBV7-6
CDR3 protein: CASSLGGAF
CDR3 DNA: TGTGCCAGCAGCTTGGGGGGGGCCTTC

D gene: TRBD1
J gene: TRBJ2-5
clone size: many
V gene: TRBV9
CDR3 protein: CASGPTGLETQYF
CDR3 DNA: TGTGCCAGCGGTCCGACAGGGCTCGAGACCCAGTACTTC

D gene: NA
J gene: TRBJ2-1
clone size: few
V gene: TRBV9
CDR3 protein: CASSDGQLEQFF
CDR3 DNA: TGTGCCAGCAGCGACGGGCAGTTGGAGCAGTTCTTC

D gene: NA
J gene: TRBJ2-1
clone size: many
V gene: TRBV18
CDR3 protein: CASSRGPSSYNEQFF
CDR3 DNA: TGTGCCAGCTCACGAGGGCCGAGCTCCTACAATGAGCAGTTCTTC

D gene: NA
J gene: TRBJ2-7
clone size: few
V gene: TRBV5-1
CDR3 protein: CASSKSGTIDEQYF
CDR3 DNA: TGCGCCAGCAGCAAATCCGGGACAATTGACGAGCAGTACTTC

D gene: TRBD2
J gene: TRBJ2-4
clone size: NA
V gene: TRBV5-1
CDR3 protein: CASSGPPGLAGEGKNIQYF
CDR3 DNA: TGCGCCAGCAGTGGCCCTCCGGGACTAGCGGGAGAGGGCAAAAACATTCAGTACTTC

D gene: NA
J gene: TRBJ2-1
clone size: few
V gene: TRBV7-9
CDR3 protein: CASSPAGWRYNEQFF
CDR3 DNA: TGTGCCAGCAGCCCCGCGGGGTGGAGGTACAATGAGCAGTTCTTC

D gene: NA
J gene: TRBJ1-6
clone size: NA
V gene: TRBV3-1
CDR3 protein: CASSQGPGGGYNSPLHF
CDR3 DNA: TGTGCCAGCAGCCAAGGTCCTGGGGGGGGCTATAATTCACCCCTCCACTTT

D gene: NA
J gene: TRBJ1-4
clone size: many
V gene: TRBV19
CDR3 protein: CASSIGGDSVPFF
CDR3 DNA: TGTGCCAGTAGTATCGGGGGAGACTCCGTCCCGTTTTTT

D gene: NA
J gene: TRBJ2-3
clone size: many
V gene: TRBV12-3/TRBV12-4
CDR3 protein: CANTALGSGPPNTQYF
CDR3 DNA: TGTGCCAACACCGCCTTGGGAAGCGGGCCACCGAATACGCAGTATTTT

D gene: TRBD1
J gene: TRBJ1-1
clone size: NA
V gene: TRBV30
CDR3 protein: CAWILSSGQEVAFF
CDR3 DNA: TGTGCCTGGATATTGTCTTCGGGACAGGAGGTGGCTTTCTTT

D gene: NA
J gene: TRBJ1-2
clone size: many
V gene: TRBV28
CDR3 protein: CASSLSRPGANYGYTF
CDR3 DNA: TGTGCCAGCAGTTTATCGCGACCGGGGGCTAACTATGGCTACACCTTC

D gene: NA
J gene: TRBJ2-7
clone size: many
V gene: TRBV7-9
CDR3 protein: CASSKIWGIHEQYF
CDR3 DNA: TGTGCCAGCAGCAAAATCTGGGGGATCCACGAGCAGTACTTC

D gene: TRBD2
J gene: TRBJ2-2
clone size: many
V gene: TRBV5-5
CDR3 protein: CASSPTGGSVGELFF
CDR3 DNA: TGTGCCAGCAGCCCGACTGGCGGGAGTGTCGGGGAGCTGTTTTTT

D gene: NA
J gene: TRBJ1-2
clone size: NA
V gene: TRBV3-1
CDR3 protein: CASSQEIGGRGYTF
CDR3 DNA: TGTGCCAGCAGCCAAGAAATAGGTGGCAGGGGCTACACCTTC

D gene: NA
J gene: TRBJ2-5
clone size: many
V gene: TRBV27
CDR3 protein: CASSLVSQETQYF
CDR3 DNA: TGTGCCAGCAGTTTAGTAAGCCAAGAGACCCAGTACTTC

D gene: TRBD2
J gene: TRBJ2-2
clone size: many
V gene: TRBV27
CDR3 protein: CASLRRGSGTGELFF
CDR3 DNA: TGTGCCAGCCTTCGACGCGGGAGTGGTACCGGGGAGCTGTTTTTT

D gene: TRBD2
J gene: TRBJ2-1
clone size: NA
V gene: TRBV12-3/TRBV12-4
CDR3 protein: CASSQELAGRNEQFF
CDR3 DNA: TGTGCCAGCAGCCAAGAGCTAGCGGGTCGCAATGAGCAGTTCTTC

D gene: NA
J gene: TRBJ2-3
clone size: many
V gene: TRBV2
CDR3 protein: CASSVWNVGTDTQYF
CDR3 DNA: TGTGCCAGCAGTGTCTGGAACGTAGGGACAGATACGCAGTATTTT

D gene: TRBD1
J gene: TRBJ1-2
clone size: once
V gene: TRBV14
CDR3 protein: CASSLRDRGYGYTF
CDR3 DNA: TGTGCCAGCAGCCTCCGGGACAGAGGCTATGGCTACACCTTC

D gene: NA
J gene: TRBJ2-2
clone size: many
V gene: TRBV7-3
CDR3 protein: CASSLDSTPGELFF
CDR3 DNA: TGTGCCAGCAGCTTGGACAGTACACCCGGGGAGCTGTTTTTT

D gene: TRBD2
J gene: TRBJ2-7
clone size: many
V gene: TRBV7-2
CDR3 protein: CASSLVSAGGSSYEQYF
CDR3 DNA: TGTGCCAGCAGCTTAGTCTCAGCGGGAGGGTCCTCCTACGAGCAGTACTTC

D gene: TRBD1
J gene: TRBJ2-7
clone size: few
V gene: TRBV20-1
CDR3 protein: CSAQHSTGGEGGRQYF
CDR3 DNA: TGCAGTGCTCAACACTCAACAGGGGGTGAAGGGGGGCGGCAGTACTTC

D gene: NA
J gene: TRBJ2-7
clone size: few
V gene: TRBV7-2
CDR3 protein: CASTGGAYEQYF
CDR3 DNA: TGTGCCAGCACCGGAGGAGCATACGAGCAGTACTTC

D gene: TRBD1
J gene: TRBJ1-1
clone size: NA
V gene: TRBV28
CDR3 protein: CASITGGHTEAFF
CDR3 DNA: TGTGCCAGCATTACAGGGGGGCACACTGAAGCTTTCTTT